These 26 T cell receptor beta chains came from one sample sequenced in a study of shared clonotypes between healthy human individuals. Data came from immunoSEQ multiplex PCR; TCRdb stores just in-frame clones and leaves some out. The profile shows a few hundred thousand clones, roughly 97% of them singletons. The sample comprised naive CD4+ T cells sorted from blood. Subset defined: CD45RA+ positively selected. All receptors come from a woman aged 25-40 years in good health.

This chain joins TRBV28 and TRBJ1-3; TRBD1 agrees at 11 bases. Germline assignment: CDR1 MDHEN and CDR2 SYDVKM. The ends lost 3 bases at V and 0 bases at J; junction bases unmatched: 19. The CDR3 runs to 22 residues. CDR3 DNA sequence: TGTGCCAGCAGTTTTATAGGCCCCACCGGACAGGGGGCCTTTCACTCTGGAAACACCATATATTTT. Encoded protein: CASSFIGPTGQGAFHSGNTIYF. Based on the CDR3 plus reference TRBV28 and TRBJ1-3, the full variable domain is DVKVTQSSRYLVKRTGEKVFLECVQDMDHENMFWYRQDPGLGLRLIYFSYDVKMKEKGDIPEGYSVSREKKERFSLILESASTNQTSMYLCASSFIGPTGQGAFHSGNTIYFGEGSWLTVV.

The chain is built from TRBV7-2 and TRBJ2-1, with D maybe TRBD2 (6 bases). The CDR3 loop spans 14 amino acids. V lost 5 bases to trimming and J lost 8 bases, with 16 bases between them. Germline V gene sequence: CDR1 SGHTA, CDR2 FQGNSA. The CDR3: CASSLGTPLDEQFF. The CDR3 DNA is TGTGCCAGCAGCCTCGGGACTCCCCTTGATGAGCAGTTCTTC.

The rearrangement links TRBV19 to TRBJ1-4, with TRBD1 as a possible D gene (6 bases). Trimming removed 9 bases from V and 3 bases from J, with 17 bases in between. The CDR3 totals 15 residues. Germline assignment: CDR1 LNHDA and CDR2 SQIVND (reference sequence). CDR3 sequence: CASNPGDTSNEKLFF. As DNA, the CDR3 is TGTGCCAGCAACCCGGGGGACACCTCTAATGAAAAACTGTTTTTT.

The CDR3 reads CASSFRTSGSRHEQYF. CDR3 sequence (DNA): TGTGCCAGCAGCTTTAGGACTAGCGGGAGTAGGCACGAGCAGTACTTC. The chain is built from TRBV5-6 and TRBJ2-7, with 13 bases that match TRBD2. Germline V lookup: CDR1 SGHDT, CDR2 YYEEEE. V lost 2 bases and J lost 5; bases outside the gene matches: 7. CDR3 length equals 16 residues. Based on the CDR3 plus reference TRBV5-6 and TRBJ2-7, the full variable domain is DAGVTQSPTHLIKTRGQQVTLRCSPKSGHDTVSWYQQALGQGPQFIFQYYEEEERQRGNFPDRFSGHQFPNYSSELNVNALLLGDSALYLCASSFRTSGSRHEQYFGPGTRLTVT.

The gene calls are TRBV7-9 and TRBJ1-5, with D possibly TRBD1 on 5 matching bases. The germline V gene has CDR1 SEHNR and CDR2 FQNEAQ (reference sequence). Trimming pared 3 bases from V and 6 bases from J, leaving 12 bases between. CDR3 length: 14 amino acids. The CDR3 DNA reads as TGTGCCAGCAGCTTCGGGACTTTAGCTCAGCCCCAGCATTTT. It encodes CASSFGTLAQPQHF.

The chain has TRBV6-1 and TRBJ1-2, with 10 bases aligning to TRBD1. The trim removed 9 bases at V and 6 bases at J, leaving 7 bases unmatched. Germline CDR1 reads MNHNS; CDR2 reads SASEGT. This CDR3 is 13 amino acids long. As DNA, the CDR3 is TGTGCCAGTGACAGGGGGCGACTAGATGGCTACACCTTC. Amino acids: CASDRGRLDGYTF.

The rearrangement links TRBV11-3 to TRBJ2-3, with 9 positions matching TRBD2. CDR1 is SGHNT and CDR2 is YENEEA in the germline V gene. The ends lost 5 bases at V and 3 bases at J; junction bases unmatched: 9. There are 16 residues in the CDR3. CDR3 DNA sequence: TGTGCCAGCAGCCGAGGAATAGCGGGAGATACAGATACGCAGTATTTT. Protein sequence: CASSRGIAGDTDTQYF.

This sequence joins TRBV27 and TRBJ1-5; D remains ambiguous. The CDR3 covers 13 residues. Trimming removed 4 bases from V and 0 bases from J, with 4 bases in between. The germline gives CDR1 MNHEY, CDR2 SMNVEV (reference sequence). The CDR3 DNA reads as TGTGCCAGCAGTTCGTATAGCAATCAGCCCCAGCATTTT. Translating gives CASSSYSNQPQHF.

The genes are TRBV28 and TRBJ1-5; weak D call: TRBD1 (6 bases). V lost 1 base and J 2 bases, leaving 12 bases between the germline ends. The V gene's germline CDR1 is MDHEN and CDR2 SYDVKM. The CDR3 extends over 16 amino acids. The CDR3 DNA sequence: TGTGCCAGCAGTTTATATAACAGGGCGGGCAATCAGCCCCAGCATTTT. The encoded protein is CASSLYNRAGNQPQHF.

As for this clone: Other DNA sequences in the same sample also yield this CDR3. This sequence joins TRBV5-1 and TRBJ2-7, with 8 bases that match TRBD2. Per germline, CDR1 SGHRS and CDR2 YFSETQ. V dropped 0 bases and J dropped 3; count of bases not matched to a gene: 2. This CDR3 spans 14 amino acids. For the CDR3, the DNA is TGCGCCAGCAGCTTGGTAGCGGGGAACTACGAGCAGTACTTC. Protein: CASSLVAGNYEQYF. Full variable domain (rest looked up from reference TRBV5-1 and TRBJ2-7): KAGVTQTPRYLIKTRGQQVTLSCSPISGHRSVSWYQQTPGQGLQFLFEYFSETQRNKGNFPGRFSGRQFSNSRSEMNVSTLELGDSALYLCASSLVAGNYEQYFGPGTRLTVT.

The chain uses TRBV18 and TRBJ1-5; D is possibly TRBD1 (6 bases). This CDR3 spans 15 amino acids. The V end was cut by 4 bases, the J end by 3 bases, with 13 bases between. CDR1 is KGHSH and CDR2 is LQKENI in the germline V gene. In DNA, the CDR3 is TGTGCCAGCTCACAGGGGGGGGGAAACAATCAGCCCCAGCATTTT. As protein: CASSQGGGNNQPQHF. Filled out from reference TRBV18 and TRBJ1-5, the complete variable domain reads NAGVMQNPRHLVRRRGQEARLRCSPMKGHSHVYWYRQLPEEGLKFMVYLQKENIIDESGMPKERFSAEFPKEGPSILRIQQVVRGDSAAYFCASSQGGGNNQPQHFGDGTRLSIL.

J is TRBJ1-1 and V is TRBV18; D unclear. Germline V gives CDR1 KGHSH, CDR2 LQKENI. The V gene lost 4 bases and the J gene lost 7 bases, with 10 bases spanning the gap. The length of the CDR3 is 12 residues. The CDR3 sequence is CASSQREVEAFF. The CDR3 DNA sequence: TGTGCCAGCTCACAAAGGGAGGTTGAAGCTTTCTTT.

The V call is TRBV15, the J call TRBJ2-3; 12 bases line up with TRBD2. The length of the CDR3 is 17 residues. Germline loops: CDR1 LNHNV, CDR2 YYDKDF (reference sequence). V dropped 3 bases and J dropped 2; count of bases not matched to a gene: 6. The CDR3 DNA reads TGTGCCACCAGCAGGGATAGGACTAGCGGGGACACAGATACGCAGTATTTT. Protein: CATSRDRTSGDTDTQYF.

The rearrangement links TRBV5-1 to TRBJ2-2, with D unresolved. The germline V gene encodes CDR1 SGHRS and CDR2 YFSETQ. Trimming cost V 0 bases and J 6 bases, with 9 bases left between them. The CDR3 is 14 residues long. CDR3 DNA: TGCGCCAGCAGCTTGGAAACAGTAGCCGGGGAGCTGTTTTTT. Translated: CASSLETVAGELFF.

The chain links TRBV5-1 to TRBJ1-1, with 8 bases that match TRBD1. Germline assignment: CDR1 SGHRS and CDR2 YFSETQ. This CDR3 has 14 amino acids. V gave up 4 bases and J gave up 3 bases; unmatched junction bases: 5. The CDR3 sequence is CASSAGGGDTEAFF. CDR3 in DNA: TGCGCCAGCAGCGCAGGGGGCGGGGACACTGAAGCTTTCTTT.

The chain joins TRBV5-6 to TRBJ2-7, with D possibly matching TRBD1 (6 bases). The V gene's germline CDR1 is SGHDT and CDR2 YYEEEE. V shed 4 bases and J shed 4 bases, with 9 bases lying between them. This CDR3 contains 12 residues. The CDR3 sequence: CASSPRGYEQYF. As DNA, the CDR3 is TGTGCCAGCAGCCCGAGGGGGTACGAGCAGTACTTC.

The V and J genes are TRBV28 and TRBJ2-5, with 9 bases matching TRBD2. The CDR3 is 14 amino acids. After removal of 3 bases from V and 5 bases from J, the junction contained 4 bases not matched to a gene. Germline CDR1 MDHEN, CDR2 SYDVKM. The CDR3 bases are TGTGCCAGCAGTTTTAGCGGGAGAAAGGAGACCCAGTACTTC. It yields the protein CASSFSGRKETQYF.

This chain links TRBV6-5 with TRBJ1-2; D not resolved. The CDR3 runs to 14 residues. Trimming pared 7 bases from V and 8 bases from J, leaving 20 bases between. The germline V gene encodes CDR1 MNHEY and CDR2 SVGAGI. The CDR3 sequence: CASNNGGGPSGYTF. The CDR3 bases are TGTGCCAGCAATAACGGAGGAGGGCCCTCAGGCTACACCTTC.

V is TRBV28 and J is TRBJ2-7; 7 bases align to TRBD1. Germline lookup yields CDR1 MDHEN and CDR2 SYDVKM. This CDR3 contains 15 residues. The J segment lost 5 bases and the V segment lost 3 bases, leaving 10 bases of the junction unmatched. The CDR3 region is CASSFAGGVTDEQYF. In DNA, the CDR3 is TGTGCCAGCAGTTTCGCAGGGGGAGTCACGGACGAGCAGTACTTC.

CDR3 sequence reads: CASSPVTTAYEQYF. The CDR3 DNA follows: TGTGCCAGCTCACCAGTAACAACCGCCTACGAGCAGTACTTC. This chain uses TRBV18 with TRBJ2-7; D ambiguous. The CDR3 sequence is 14 residues long. CDR1 and CDR2 from the germline V gene are KGHSH and LQKENI. V gave up 2 bases and J gave up 2 bases, with 10 bases separating them. The full variable domain, its missing parts supplied by reference TRBV18 and TRBJ2-7, is NAGVMQNPRHLVRRRGQEARLRCSPMKGHSHVYWYRQLPEEGLKFMVYLQKENIIDESGMPKERFSAEFPKEGPSILRIQQVVRGDSAAYFCASSPVTTAYEQYFGPGTRLTVT.

This chain links TRBV15 with TRBJ2-4; D uncertain. Trimming cost V 0 bases and J 0 bases, with 12 bases left between them. The CDR3 totals 17 residues. Germline loops: CDR1 LNHNV, CDR2 YYDKDF (reference sequence). The CDR3: CATSRDRVPLAKNIQYF. For the CDR3, the DNA is TGTGCCACCAGCAGAGATCGTGTGCCATTAGCCAAAAACATTCAGTACTTC.

The chain recombines TRBV9 with TRBJ2-3; 8 nucleotides line up with TRBD1. The ends lost 0 bases at V and 9 bases at J; junction bases unmatched: 12. The CDR3 loop spans 16 amino acids. Germline V gene data show CDR1 as SGDLS and CDR2 as YYNGEE. CDR3 amino acids: CASSVGQGAGGGTQYF. CDR3 bases: TGTGCCAGCAGCGTAGGTCAGGGGGCCGGGGGAGGCACGCAGTATTTT.

The chain joins TRBV2 to TRBJ2-3; TRBD2 matches 9 bases. Germline loops: CDR1 SNHLY, CDR2 FYNNEI. The CDR3 has 13 residues. Trimming cost V 9 bases and J 2 bases; bases outside gene matches: 3. CDR3 bases: TGTGCCAGTGTAGCGGGGGCCACAGATACGCAGTATTTT. Amino acids: CASVAGATDTQYF.

The rearrangement links TRBV29-1 to TRBJ2-7; a weak D match, TRBD1 (5 bases). Per the germline V gene, CDR1 is SQVTM and CDR2 is ANQGSEA. The CDR3 contains 13 residues. Trimming took off 4 bases at V and 2 bases at J, with 12 bases between the two ends. The CDR3 region has the DNA TGCAGCGTTGGTAACAGGTTGACCTACGAGCAGTACTTC. It specifies CSVGNRLTYEQYF.

The chain joins TRBV7-9 to TRBJ2-5; 7 bases are a match to TRBD1. TRBJ2-7 explains the end of the DNA better; the J call may be wrong. Germline V gene sequence: CDR1 SEHNR, CDR2 FQNEAQ (reference sequence). The CDR3 is 12 residues long. The CDR3: CASKSDRDEQYF. The CDR3 nucleotides are TGTGCCAGCAAAAGTGACAGGGACGAGCAGTACTTC.

V and J are TRBV4-1 and TRBJ2-7, with 7 bases fitting TRBD2. There are 16 residues in the CDR3. After removal of 0 bases from V and 1 base from J, the junction contained 6 bases not matched to a gene. Germline V gives CDR1 MGHRA, CDR2 YSYEKL. CDR3 protein: CASSQERSSGSYEQYF. DNA for the CDR3: TGCGCCAGCAGCCAAGAACGGTCTAGCGGTTCCTACGAGCAGTACTTC.